This paragraph reports one T cell receptor (beta chain). Its antigen is still unknown. Libraries were prepared by immunoSEQ multiplex PCR; TCRdb keeps only in-frame clonotypes and omits some of them. The sample yields some 54,000 clones, around 83% seen once. The data belong to a study of memory CD4+ T cells and cytomegalovirus serostatus. Overall study results and limits: The CMV-associated TCR signature appears largely within the CD4+ memory repertoire. A US-trained random forest predicted CMV serostatus with median AUC around 0.93. CD4+ memory repertoires contained about 40% of the roughly 150 reported CMV TCRbeta sequences.

The germline V gene encodes CDR1 SGHRS and CDR2 YFSETQ. CDR3 length: 14 residues. With 0 bases removed from V and 3 bases from J, the gap between germline ends came to 9 bases. The sort gate was single viable CD3+CD4+CD8-CD45RO+ cells for memory CD4+ T cells. The sequence derives from an adult in good health and CMV-seropositive. The rearrangement joins TRBV5-1 to TRBJ1-2, with D unresolved. Sequenced input: memory CD4+ T cells from blood. CDR3 sequence (DNA): TGCGCCAGCAGCTTGGCCGACGCAGACTATGGCTACACCTTC. It translates to CASSLADADYGYTF.